The T cell receptor (beta chain) described here comes from a study of blood T cell repertoires in COVID-19. The overall study: Samples taken during acute and convalescent COVID-19 were collected in the United States, Italy and Spain.

Sequenced by immunoSEQ multiplex PCR; TCRdb stores in-frame clones only, minus some. Of around 300,000 clones listed, 70% to 90% are singletons. CDR3 length equals 13 residues. Trimming stripped 6 bases from V and 6 bases from J, with 14 bases between. Germline V gene lookup returns CDR1 LNHDA and CDR2 SQIVND (reference sequence). Sequenced: peripheral blood. This receptor was identified in a woman between 70 and 85 years old with acute or convalescent COVID-19. The chain has TRBV19 and TRBJ1-2, with D perhaps TRBD1 (6 bases). The CDR3: CASSRDNIDGYTF. The CDR3 nucleotides are TGTGCCAGTAGCAGGGACAACATAGATGGCTACACCTTC.